The next 31 T cell receptor beta chains were all read from a single sample in a study of T-cell memory formation after mild COVID-19. MiXCR, applied by TCRdb to the 5' RACE reads, yields one record per CDR3 protein. The sample has under 90,000 distinct CDR3 sequences, over 11% seen once; the top ten hold around 29%. The specimen was PBMCs or a T cell subset sorted from them (not recorded which). These TCRs come from an adult woman who had mild COVID-19 (a few samples of this study predate the infection). Cell type and time point are not known.

The genes are TRBV11-2 and TRBJ2-7, with no clear D. Trimming cost V 1 base and J 3 bases, with 10 bases left between them. Germline CDR1 SGHAT, CDR2 FQNNGV. The CDR3 is made up of 14 amino acids. The CDR3 DNA reads as TGTGCCAGCAGCTTAGCTCCAGGCATCTACGAGCAGTACTTC. Residues: CASSLAPGIYEQYF.

V is TRBV3-2 and J is TRBJ2-7; the table's D call of TRBD2 was not tested on the DNA. TRBV3-2 is flagged as a pseudogene. The CDR3 is made up of 16 amino acids. CDR3 amino acids: CASSPGTSGRAGEQYF. CDR3 DNA: TGTGCCAGCAGCCCCGGGACTAGCGGGAGGGCTGGAGAGCAGTACTTC.

This clonotype was observed a handful of times. The rearrangement links TRBV5-1 to TRBJ2-7; D is undetermined. The CDR3 is made up of 14 amino acids. V was shortened by 0 bases and J by 7 bases, with 14 bases between the two germline ends. Looked up from germline, CDR1 is SGHRS and CDR2 is YFSETQ. The CDR3 sequence: CASSLGGSESEQYF. The CDR3, as DNA: TGCGCCAGCAGCTTGGGCGGATCGGAGTCGGAGCAGTACTTC.

This clonotype has more than one count but fewer than ten. The V and J genes are TRBV9 and TRBJ2-3, with D perhaps TRBD2 (8 bases). Germline V gene sequence: CDR1 SGDLS, CDR2 YYNGEE. The V and J ends lost 2 bases and 2 bases respectively, with 15 bases between them. CDR3 size: 16 residues. CDR3 loop: CASSVIAGQSTDTQYF. The CDR3 DNA reads as TGTGCCAGCAGCGTCATAGCGGGACAGTCCACAGATACGCAGTATTTT.

This clonotype came up many times. This sequence joins TRBV12-3 or TRBV12-4 and TRBJ2-7; no clear D. V was clipped by 5 bases and J by 1 base, with 3 bases between them. CDR3 size: 11 residues. CDR3 residues: CASSTSYEQYF. The CDR3 coding sequence is TGTGCCAGCAGTACTTCCTACGAGCAGTACTTC.

This CDR3 is CASSSITGELFF. The DNA for the CDR3 is TGTGCCAGCAGTTCGATTACCGGGGAGCTGTTTTTT. This chain connects TRBV6-5 to TRBJ2-2; D gene ambiguous. V shed 4 bases and J shed 5 bases, with 5 bases lying between them. Germline CDR1 MNHEY, CDR2 SVGAGI. The CDR3 length is 12 residues.

V usage is TRBV12-3 or TRBV12-4 and J usage is TRBJ2-1, with 8 bases matching TRBD2. Trimming removed 6 bases from V and 4 bases from J; junction bases left unmatched: 8. The length of the CDR3 is 15 residues. DNA of the CDR3: TGTGCCAGCAGCCTGGCTAGCGGGCTGTACAATGAGCAGTTCTTC. Amino acids: CASSLASGLYNEQFF.

This clonotype turned up a few times. The chain couples TRBV29-1 to TRBJ2-7, with 9 bases that match TRBD2. Germline loops: CDR1 SQVTM, CDR2 ANQGSEA. V trimming: 6 bases; J trimming: 5 bases; junction bases outside the gene matches: 5. The CDR3 runs 12 residues. CDR3 region: CSVVAGAHEQYF. In DNA, the CDR3 is TGCAGCGTCGTAGCGGGAGCTCACGAGCAGTACTTC.

This clonotype was counted between two and nine times. This sequence joins TRBV15 and TRBJ2-4, with D perhaps given as TRBD1 or TRBD2 (5 bases each). The length of the CDR3 is 14 residues. The V end was cut by 0 bases, the J end by 9 bases, with 12 bases between. CDR1 and CDR2 from the germline V gene are LNHNV and YYDKDF (reference sequence). DNA for the CDR3: TGTGCCACCAGCAGAGATGAGGCCGGGGCCATTCAGTACTTC. Protein sequence: CATSRDEAGAIQYF.

This clonotype appeared a few times. The V call is TRBV4-1, the J call TRBJ2-1, with D tentatively TRBD2 (6 bases). There are 14 residues in the CDR3. Trimming cost V 5 bases and J 6 bases, with 14 bases left between them. The germline V gene has CDR1 MGHRA and CDR2 YSYEKL. CDR3 region: CASSWSGSGNEQFF. In DNA, the CDR3 is TGCGCCAGCAGCTGGTCGGGTAGCGGCAATGAGCAGTTCTTC.

The chain recombines TRBV11-2 with TRBJ2-7, with D possibly matching TRBD2 (6 bases). V gave up 5 bases and J gave up 6 bases, with 20 bases separating them. Germline assignment: CDR1 SGHAT and CDR2 FQNNGV. This CDR3 has 15 residues. CDR3 residues: CASSRGTGKLLEQYF. The CDR3 nucleotides read TGTGCCAGCAGCCGCGGGACTGGAAAGCTGCTCGAGCAGTACTTC.

CDR3 bases: TGTGCCAGTAGCATGTTTGGCAGGGAAGCTTTCTTT. As protein: CASSMFGREAFF. The V and J genes are TRBV19 and TRBJ1-1; no clear D. V was shortened by 6 bases and J by 8 bases, with 13 bases between the two germline ends. Germline CDR1 reads LNHDA; CDR2 reads SQIVND (reference sequence). The CDR3 runs to 12 residues.

Many counts were recorded for this clonotype. The chain joins TRBV7-9 to TRBJ2-1; maybe TRBD2 (6 bases). With 4 bases removed from V and 4 bases from J, the gap between germline ends came to 11 bases. CDR1 SEHNR and CDR2 FQNEAQ come from the germline V gene (reference sequence). The CDR3 is 14 residues long. CDR3 sequence reads: CASSSTGVYNEQFF. CDR3 nucleotides: TGTGCCAGCAGCTCGACGGGAGTTTACAATGAGCAGTTCTTC.

This clonotype was seen ten or more times. The chain is built from TRBV7-9 and TRBJ2-1; 12 positions agree with TRBD2. The CDR3 is made up of 19 amino acids. V gave up 4 bases and J gave up 2 bases; unmatched junction bases: 12. Germline V gives CDR1 SEHNR, CDR2 FQNEAQ (reference sequence). The CDR3 sequence is CASSSQPGLAGLTYNEQFF. DNA for the CDR3: TGTGCCAGCAGCTCACAACCGGGACTAGCGGGTCTTACCTACAATGAGCAGTTCTTC.

This clonotype has just a few counts. The chain has TRBV19 and TRBJ2-3; D is perhaps TRBD1 (5 bases). In germline, CDR1 is LNHDA, CDR2 SQIVND (reference sequence). This CDR3 comprises 14 residues. V was clipped by 6 bases and J by 6 bases, with 16 bases between them. The CDR3 spells CASSRTPTGDTQYF. The DNA for the CDR3 is TGTGCCAGTAGCAGGACACCCACCGGGGATACGCAGTATTTT. Full variable domain (rest looked up from reference TRBV19 and TRBJ2-3): DGGITQSPKYLFRKEGQNVTLSCEQNLNHDAMYWYRQDPGQGLRLIYYSQIVNDFQKGDIAEGYSVSREKKESFPLTVTSAQKNPTAFYLCASSRTPTGDTQYFGPGTRLTVL.

At least ten counts were recorded for this clonotype. J is TRBJ2-2 and V is TRBV20-1, with a tentative D call TRBD2 (5 bases). CDR1 is DFQATT and CDR2 is SNEGSKA in the germline V gene (reference sequence). The CDR3 has 13 residues. Trimming left V 2 bases short and J 2 bases short, with 6 bases between. CDR3 nucleotide sequence: TGCAGTGCTAGACTAGCTAACACCGGGGAGCTGTTTTTT. Amino acids: CSARLANTGELFF.

The chain couples TRBV13 to TRBJ2-5; D ambiguous. CDR3 length: 15 amino acids. Looked up from germline, CDR1 is PRHDT and CDR2 is FYEKMQ (reference sequence). The ends were cut back, 6 bases at V and 0 bases at J, with 14 bases in the middle. CDR3 in DNA: TGTGCCAGCAGACCCAAAGAAAGGAACCAAGAGACCCAGTACTTC. Its protein product is CASRPKERNQETQYF.

V and J are TRBV4-1 and TRBJ2-1; D is perhaps TRBD1 (5 bases). Trimming removed 5 bases from V and 7 bases from J, with 12 bases in between. The germline V gene encodes CDR1 MGHRA and CDR2 YSYEKL. The CDR3 is 13 amino acids. The CDR3 nucleotides are TGCGCCAGCAGCGGCAGACAGTCAAATGAGCAGTTCTTC. Its protein is CASSGRQSNEQFF.

This clonotype was seen only a few times. The gene calls are TRBV7-2 and TRBJ2-7, with 11 bases aligning to TRBD2. With 0 bases clipped from V and 2 bases from J, the junction kept 3 bases outside the gene matches. Germline lookup yields CDR1 SGHTA and CDR2 FQGNSA. CDR3 length equals 16 residues. This CDR3 is CASSLAGLAGTYEQYF. CDR3 nucleotides: TGTGCCAGCAGCTTAGCAGGACTAGCGGGCACCTACGAGCAGTACTTC.

This chain links TRBV29-1 with TRBJ2-1, with 11 nucleotides matching TRBD2. The V gene end was trimmed by 4 bases and the J gene end by 4 bases; junction bases not matched to a gene: 0. Looked up from germline, CDR1 is SQVTM and CDR2 is ANQGSEA. The CDR3 sequence is 13 residues long. CDR3 DNA: TGCAGCGTTGGACTAGCGGGGTACAATGAGCAGTTCTTC. Amino acid sequence: CSVGLAGYNEQFF.

The chain couples TRBV7-9 to TRBJ1-1; weak D call: TRBD1 (6 bases). Germline assignment: CDR1 SEHNR and CDR2 FQNEAQ (reference sequence). Trimming took off 1 base at V and 1 base at J, with 7 bases between the two ends. The CDR3 is 14 amino acids. The CDR3 nucleotides are TGTGCCAGCAGCTTAGTGGGGGCGAACACTGAAGCTTTCTTT. Residues: CASSLVGANTEAFF. Based on the CDR3 plus reference TRBV7-9 and TRBJ1-1, the full variable domain is DTGVSQNPRHKITKRGQNVTFRCDPISEHNRLYWYRQTLGQGPEFLTYFQNEAQLEKSRLLSDRFSAERPKGSFSTLEIQRTEQGDSAMYLCASSLVGANTEAFFGQGTRLTVV.

This clonotype was seen more than once but under ten times. Here the CDR3 reads CASAKEGQGEFGGANVLTF. CDR3 sequence (DNA): TGTGCCAGCGCCAAAGAGGGACAGGGAGAGTTCGGCGGGGCCAACGTCCTGACTTTC. The genes are TRBV21-1 and TRBJ2-6; the D call of TRBD1 is as the table states it, not checked on the DNA. TRBV21-1 is a known pseudogene. The CDR3 consists of 19 residues.

This clonotype has only a few counts. The chain is built from TRBV20-1 and TRBJ1-1, with D possibly being TRBD1 (5 bases). This CDR3 region has 15 residues. V was pared by 0 bases and J by 3 bases, with 14 bases between. CDR1 is DFQATT and CDR2 is SNEGSKA in the germline V gene (reference sequence). The CDR3 region is CSARDLQAADTEAFF. The CDR3 nucleotides are TGCAGTGCTAGAGATCTACAGGCTGCGGACACTGAAGCTTTCTTT.

J is TRBJ2-4 and V is TRBV7-2, with D uncertain. V was trimmed by 1 base and J by 8 bases, leaving 3 bases between them. The CDR3 has 11 residues. Germline CDR1 SGHTA, CDR2 FQGNSA. For the CDR3, the DNA is TGTGCCAGCAGCTTAGGGTACATTCAGTACTTC. Amino acids: CASSLGYIQYF. Full variable domain (outside the CDR3, taken from reference TRBV7-2 and TRBJ2-4): GAGVSQSPSNKVTEKGKDVELRCDPISGHTALYWYRQSLGQGLEFLIYFQGNSAPDKSGLPSDRFSAERTGGSVSTLTIQRTQQEDSAVYLCASSLGYIQYFGAGTRLSVL.

This rearrangement joins TRBV24-1 to TRBJ2-1, with 9 positions matching TRBD1. The CDR3 sequence is 14 residues long. Germline values: CDR1 KGHDR, CDR2 SFDVKD. V shed 9 bases, J shed 7 bases, and the junction held 9 bases outside the gene matches. The CDR3 sequence: CATSGTGSFNEQFF. In nucleotides, the CDR3 is TGTGCCACCTCCGGGACAGGGAGTTTTAATGAGCAGTTCTTC.

The V gene is TRBV12-3 or TRBV12-4, the J gene TRBJ2-1; 9 positions agree with TRBD1. The CDR3 loop spans 15 amino acids. Trimming removed 4 bases from V and 6 bases from J; junction bases left unmatched: 7. Here the CDR3 reads CASSYRDRVRNEQFF. The CDR3, as DNA: TGTGCCAGCAGTTATAGGGACAGGGTACGCAATGAGCAGTTCTTC.

The rearrangement joins TRBV4-1 to TRBJ2-3; the D is unclear. Trimming left V 3 bases short and J 6 bases short, with 13 bases between. Per the germline V gene, CDR1 is MGHRA and CDR2 is YSYEKL. The CDR3 length is 14 residues. The CDR3 DNA follows: TGCGCCAGCAGCCATCCCCCCGAAGGGGATACGCAGTATTTT. This gives the protein CASSHPPEGDTQYF.

This clonotype was observed a handful of times. The chain links TRBV24-1 to TRBJ2-1, with D possibly being TRBD2 (6 bases). The V end lost 9 bases, the J end lost 6 bases, and 14 bases lay between the germline ends. CDR1 and CDR2 (germline): KGHDR, SFDVKD. This CDR3 is 13 amino acids long. The CDR3 region is CATGDFSANEQFF. CDR3 nucleotide sequence: TGTGCCACCGGGGACTTCTCGGCCAATGAGCAGTTCTTC.

Only a few counts were recorded for this clonotype. V gene TRBV27 combines with J gene TRBJ2-1; unclear D gene. Germline V CDR1 and CDR2: MNHEY, SMNVEV (reference sequence). This CDR3 is 13 amino acids long. Trimming shortened V by 2 bases and J by 6 bases, and 8 bases separated the two germline ends. The CDR3 nucleotides are TGTGCCAGCAGTTTAGTACTCCCCAATGAGCAGTTCTTC. Amino acid sequence: CASSLVLPNEQFF.

The chain uses TRBV11-3 and TRBJ2-1; TRBD2 matches at 7 bases. CDR3 length equals 14 residues. Germline CDR1 is SGHNT and CDR2 is YENEEA. V was pared by 5 bases and J by 5 bases, with 6 bases of the junction left unmatched. This CDR3 is CASSPAGFHNEQFF. The DNA of the CDR3 is TGTGCCAGCAGCCCAGCGGGATTCCACAATGAGCAGTTCTTC.

The chain recombines TRBV6-2 or TRBV6-3 with TRBJ2-1; D is perhaps TRBD1 or TRBD2 (5 bases each). This CDR3 is built from 12 residues. Trimming left V 6 bases short and J 9 bases short, with 12 bases between. CDR1 is MNHEY and CDR2 is SVGEGT in the germline V gene. The CDR3 is CASRGTVFEQFF. CDR3 nucleotides: TGTGCCAGCAGGGGGACGGTTTTTGAGCAGTTCTTC.